This TCR beta chain was found in a study of Ad26.COV2.S vaccination and SARS-CoV-2 variants. The V end was cut by 4 bases, the J end by 3 bases, with 9 bases between. The germline V gene has CDR1 GTSNPN and CDR2 SVGIG (reference sequence). This CDR3 spans 12 amino acids. Clones were sequenced by immunoSEQ multiplex PCR, and TCRdb holds only the in-frame ones, with some missing. Among about 440,000 clones, 80% to 95% were seen once, and the ten largest hold more than 3.5%. Treatment here: roughly 20 received Ad26.COV2.S at low or high dose, single or two shots; five or six received placebo; per-sample allocation not given. It was on day 63 after the first vaccine or placebo injection that samples were taken. The sample came from a Boston adult aged 18-55 years.

The starting material was peripheral blood, obtained in a trial of Ad26.COV2.S vaccine versus placebo. The chain carries TRBV30 and TRBJ2-5; D gene ambiguous. This TCR was recovered from a person between 18 and 59 years old who received the Ad26.COV2.S COVID-19 vaccine or a placebo. The chain's CDR3 is CAWTGSEETQYF. The CDR3 DNA reads TGTGCCTGGACAGGTTCGGAAGAGACCCAGTACTTC.